These 2 T cell receptor beta chains were all obtained from the same sample, sequenced in a study of T cells in Graves' hyperthyroidism and ophthalmopathy. What was amplified from RNA transcripts were TCR beta CDR3 regions. The study used the HTBI primer set for a first-round RT-PCR of the TCR CDR3. TCRdb redid the calling of the multiplex PCR reads with MiXCR, one entry per CDR3 protein. Among approximately 520,000 distinct CDR3 sequences listed, 20% to 25% were seen once. The sequenced sample was blood. The receptor set was obtained from a young man with Graves' hyperthyroidism.

This clonotype was observed at least ten times. J is TRBJ2-5 and V is TRBV6-1; D is perhaps TRBD1 (7 bases). Trimming removed 6 bases from V and 5 bases from J, with 16 bases in between. Germline CDR1 MNHNS, CDR2 SASEGT. This CDR3 region has 14 residues. The DNA for the CDR3 is TGTGCCAGCAGCACAGACAGGGCGGGGGAGACCCAGTACTTC. Its translation is CASSTDRAGETQYF.

In its sample, this clonotype was seen many times. The chain joins TRBV6-5 to TRBJ2-5; D is possibly TRBD2 (5 bases). The V end was cut by 2 bases, the J end by 3 bases, with 7 bases between. Per germline, CDR1 MNHEY and CDR2 SVGAGI. The CDR3 is made up of 13 amino acids. In DNA form, the CDR3 reads TGTGCCAGCAGTTACCTGGGAGAAGAGACCCAGTACTTC. Encoded protein: CASSYLGEETQYF.